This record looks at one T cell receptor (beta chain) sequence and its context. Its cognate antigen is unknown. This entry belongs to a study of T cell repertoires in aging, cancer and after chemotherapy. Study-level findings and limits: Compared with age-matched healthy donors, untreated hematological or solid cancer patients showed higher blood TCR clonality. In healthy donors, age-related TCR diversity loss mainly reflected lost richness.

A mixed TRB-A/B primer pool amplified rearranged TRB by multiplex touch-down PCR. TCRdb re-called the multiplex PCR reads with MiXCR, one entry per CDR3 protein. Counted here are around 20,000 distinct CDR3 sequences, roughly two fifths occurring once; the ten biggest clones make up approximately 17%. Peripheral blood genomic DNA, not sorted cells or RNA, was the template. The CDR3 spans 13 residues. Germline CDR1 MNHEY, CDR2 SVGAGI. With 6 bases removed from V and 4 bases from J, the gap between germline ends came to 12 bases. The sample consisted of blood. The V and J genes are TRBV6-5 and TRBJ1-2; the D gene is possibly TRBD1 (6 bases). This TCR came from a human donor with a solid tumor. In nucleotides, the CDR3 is TGTGCCAGCAGAAGGACAGTGATCTATGGCTACACCTTC. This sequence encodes CASRRTVIYGYTF.